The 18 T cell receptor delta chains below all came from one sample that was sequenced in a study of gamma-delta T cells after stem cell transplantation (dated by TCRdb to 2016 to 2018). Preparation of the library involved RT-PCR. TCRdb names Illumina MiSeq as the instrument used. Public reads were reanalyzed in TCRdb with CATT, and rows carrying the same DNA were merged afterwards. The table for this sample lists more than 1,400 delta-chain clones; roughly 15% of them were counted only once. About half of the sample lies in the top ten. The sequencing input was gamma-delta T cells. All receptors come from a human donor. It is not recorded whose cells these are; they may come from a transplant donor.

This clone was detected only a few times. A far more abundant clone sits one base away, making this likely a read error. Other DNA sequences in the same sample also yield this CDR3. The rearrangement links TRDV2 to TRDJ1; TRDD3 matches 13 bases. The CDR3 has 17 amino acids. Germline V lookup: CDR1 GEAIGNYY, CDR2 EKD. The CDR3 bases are TGTGCCTGTGACAGCCTACTGGGGGATACGCACACCGATAAACTCATCTTC. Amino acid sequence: CACDSLLGDTHTDKLIF.

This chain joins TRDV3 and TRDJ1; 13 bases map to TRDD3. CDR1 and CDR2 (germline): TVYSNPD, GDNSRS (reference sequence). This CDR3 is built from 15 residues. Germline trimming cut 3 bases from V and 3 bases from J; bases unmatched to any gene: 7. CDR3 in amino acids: CALSDWGIRADKLIF. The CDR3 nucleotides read TGTGCCTTGTCCGACTGGGGGATACGCGCCGATAAACTCATCTTT.

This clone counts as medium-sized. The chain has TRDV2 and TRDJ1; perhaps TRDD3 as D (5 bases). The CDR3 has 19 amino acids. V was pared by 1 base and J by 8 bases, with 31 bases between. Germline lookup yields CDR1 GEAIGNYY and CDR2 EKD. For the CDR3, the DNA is TGTGCCTGTGACACGGTAGGGCAGCGGAAGCTTGAGGGGGCCGTCAAACTCATCTTT. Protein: CACDTVGQRKLEGAVKLIF.

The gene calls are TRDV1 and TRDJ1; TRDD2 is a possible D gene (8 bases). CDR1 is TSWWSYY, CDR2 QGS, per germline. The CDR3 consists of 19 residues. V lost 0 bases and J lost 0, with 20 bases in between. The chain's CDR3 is CALGELLPTWGKNTDKLIF. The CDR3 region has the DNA TGTGCTCTTGGGGAACTTCTTCCTACATGGGGGAAAAACACCGATAAACTCATCTTT.

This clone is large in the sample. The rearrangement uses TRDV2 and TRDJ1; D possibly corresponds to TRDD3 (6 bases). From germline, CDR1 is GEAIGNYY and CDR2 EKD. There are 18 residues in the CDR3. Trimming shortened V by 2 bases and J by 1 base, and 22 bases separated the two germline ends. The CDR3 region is CACDIVLGPNRGTDKLIF. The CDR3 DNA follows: TGTGCCTGTGACATTGTACTGGGACCAAACAGGGGCACCGATAAACTCATCTTT.

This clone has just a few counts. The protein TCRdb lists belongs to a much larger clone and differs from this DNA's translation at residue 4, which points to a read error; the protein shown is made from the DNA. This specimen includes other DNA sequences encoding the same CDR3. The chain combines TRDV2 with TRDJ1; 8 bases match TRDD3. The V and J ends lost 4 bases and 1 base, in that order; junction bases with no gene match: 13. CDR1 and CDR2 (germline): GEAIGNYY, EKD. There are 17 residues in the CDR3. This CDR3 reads CACETVLGAPVTDKLIF. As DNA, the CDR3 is TGTGCCTGTGAGACCGTACTGGGGGCCCCGGTCACCGATAAACTCATCTTT.

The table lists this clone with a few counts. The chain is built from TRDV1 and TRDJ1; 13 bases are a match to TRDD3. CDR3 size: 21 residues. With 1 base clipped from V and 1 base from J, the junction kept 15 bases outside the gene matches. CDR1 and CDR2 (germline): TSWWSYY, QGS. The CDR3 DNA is TGTGCTCTTGGGGAACCAGGGCCAGTACTGGGGGATACGGGGGGCACCGATAAACTCATCTTT. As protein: CALGEPGPVLGDTGGTDKLIF.

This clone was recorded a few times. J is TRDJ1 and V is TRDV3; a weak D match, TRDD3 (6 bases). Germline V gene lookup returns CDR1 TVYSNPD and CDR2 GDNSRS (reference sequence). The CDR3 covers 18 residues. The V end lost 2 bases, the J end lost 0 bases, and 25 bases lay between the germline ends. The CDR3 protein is CAFDGLAGGKAYTDKLIF. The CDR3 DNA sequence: TGTGCCTTTGACGGCCTGGCCGGGGGAAAGGCGTACACCGATAAACTCATCTTT.

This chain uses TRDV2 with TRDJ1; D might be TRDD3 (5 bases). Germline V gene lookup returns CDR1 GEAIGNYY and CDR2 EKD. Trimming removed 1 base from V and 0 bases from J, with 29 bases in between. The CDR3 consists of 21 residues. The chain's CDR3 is CACDTLAPGVLHDTYTDKLIF. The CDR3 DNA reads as TGTGCCTGTGACACGTTAGCACCCGGAGTACTCCACGATACCTACACCGATAAACTCATCTTT.

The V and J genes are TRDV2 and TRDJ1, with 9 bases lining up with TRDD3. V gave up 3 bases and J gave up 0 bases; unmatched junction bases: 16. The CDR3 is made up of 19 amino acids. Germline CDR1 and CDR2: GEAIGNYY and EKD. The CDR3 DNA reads TGTGCCTGTGACCTAGGTCCTACGGGGGATACCTCATACACCGATAAACTCATCTTT. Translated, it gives CACDLGPTGDTSYTDKLIF.

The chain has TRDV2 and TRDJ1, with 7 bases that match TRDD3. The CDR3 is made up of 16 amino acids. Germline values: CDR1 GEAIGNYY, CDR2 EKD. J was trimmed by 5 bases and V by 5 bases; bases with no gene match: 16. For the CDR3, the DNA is TGTGCCTGTGTGACACTTACGGGGGGATTTTCGGATAAACTCATCTTT. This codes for CACVTLTGGFSDKLIF.

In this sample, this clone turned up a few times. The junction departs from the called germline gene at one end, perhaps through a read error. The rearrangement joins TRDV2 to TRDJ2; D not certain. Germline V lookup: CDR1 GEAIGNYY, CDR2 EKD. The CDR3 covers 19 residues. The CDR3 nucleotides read TGTGCCTGTGACACGCTAATTCGGACTGTGTCCTCTTTGACAGCACACCTCTTCTTT. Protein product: CACDTLIRTVSSLTAHLFF.

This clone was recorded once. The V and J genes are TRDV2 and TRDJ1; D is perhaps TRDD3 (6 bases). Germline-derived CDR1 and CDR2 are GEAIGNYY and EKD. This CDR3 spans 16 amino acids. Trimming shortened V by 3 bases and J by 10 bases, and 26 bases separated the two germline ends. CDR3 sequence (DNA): TGTGCCTGTGACCCCCTCTATAGAGGGGGAAGACAGGGACTCATCTTT. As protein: CACDPLYRGGRQGLIF.

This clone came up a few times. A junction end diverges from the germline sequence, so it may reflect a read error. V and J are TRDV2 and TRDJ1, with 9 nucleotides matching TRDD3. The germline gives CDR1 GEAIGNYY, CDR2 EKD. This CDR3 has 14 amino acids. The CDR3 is CACDILGDTDKPIF. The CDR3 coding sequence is TGTGCCTGTGACATACTGGGGGACACCGATAAACCCATCTTT.

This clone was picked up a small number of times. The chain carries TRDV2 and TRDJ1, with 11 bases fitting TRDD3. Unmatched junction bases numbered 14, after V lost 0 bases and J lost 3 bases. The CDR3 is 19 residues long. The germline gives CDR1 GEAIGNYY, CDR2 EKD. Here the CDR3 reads CACDTLPFGGYAQADKLIF. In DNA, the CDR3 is TGTGCCTGTGACACCCTCCCATTTGGGGGATACGCTCAAGCCGATAAACTCATCTTT.

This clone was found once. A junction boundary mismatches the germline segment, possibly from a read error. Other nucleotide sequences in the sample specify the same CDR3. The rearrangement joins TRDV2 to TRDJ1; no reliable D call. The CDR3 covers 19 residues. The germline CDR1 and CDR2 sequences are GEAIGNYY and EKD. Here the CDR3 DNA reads TGTGCCTGTGACACTGTCGGAGGGCGCACACAACTCCTCACCGATAACCTCATCTTT. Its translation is CACDTVGGRTQLLTDNLIF.

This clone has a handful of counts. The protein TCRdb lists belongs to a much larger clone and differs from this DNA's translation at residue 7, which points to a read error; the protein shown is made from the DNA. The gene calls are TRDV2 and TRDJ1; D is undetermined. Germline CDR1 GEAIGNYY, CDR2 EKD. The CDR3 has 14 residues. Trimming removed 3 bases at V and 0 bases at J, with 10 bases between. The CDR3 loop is CACDHITNTDKLIF. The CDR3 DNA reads TGTGCCTGTGACCATATTACAAACACCGATAAACTCATCTTT.

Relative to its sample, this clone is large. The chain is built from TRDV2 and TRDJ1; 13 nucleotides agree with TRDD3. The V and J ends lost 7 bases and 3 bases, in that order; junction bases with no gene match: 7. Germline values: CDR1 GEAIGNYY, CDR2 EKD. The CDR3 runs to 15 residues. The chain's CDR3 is CACLLGDTGSDKLIF. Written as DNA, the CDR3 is TGTGCCTGCCTACTGGGGGATACGGGCTCCGATAAACTCATCTTT.